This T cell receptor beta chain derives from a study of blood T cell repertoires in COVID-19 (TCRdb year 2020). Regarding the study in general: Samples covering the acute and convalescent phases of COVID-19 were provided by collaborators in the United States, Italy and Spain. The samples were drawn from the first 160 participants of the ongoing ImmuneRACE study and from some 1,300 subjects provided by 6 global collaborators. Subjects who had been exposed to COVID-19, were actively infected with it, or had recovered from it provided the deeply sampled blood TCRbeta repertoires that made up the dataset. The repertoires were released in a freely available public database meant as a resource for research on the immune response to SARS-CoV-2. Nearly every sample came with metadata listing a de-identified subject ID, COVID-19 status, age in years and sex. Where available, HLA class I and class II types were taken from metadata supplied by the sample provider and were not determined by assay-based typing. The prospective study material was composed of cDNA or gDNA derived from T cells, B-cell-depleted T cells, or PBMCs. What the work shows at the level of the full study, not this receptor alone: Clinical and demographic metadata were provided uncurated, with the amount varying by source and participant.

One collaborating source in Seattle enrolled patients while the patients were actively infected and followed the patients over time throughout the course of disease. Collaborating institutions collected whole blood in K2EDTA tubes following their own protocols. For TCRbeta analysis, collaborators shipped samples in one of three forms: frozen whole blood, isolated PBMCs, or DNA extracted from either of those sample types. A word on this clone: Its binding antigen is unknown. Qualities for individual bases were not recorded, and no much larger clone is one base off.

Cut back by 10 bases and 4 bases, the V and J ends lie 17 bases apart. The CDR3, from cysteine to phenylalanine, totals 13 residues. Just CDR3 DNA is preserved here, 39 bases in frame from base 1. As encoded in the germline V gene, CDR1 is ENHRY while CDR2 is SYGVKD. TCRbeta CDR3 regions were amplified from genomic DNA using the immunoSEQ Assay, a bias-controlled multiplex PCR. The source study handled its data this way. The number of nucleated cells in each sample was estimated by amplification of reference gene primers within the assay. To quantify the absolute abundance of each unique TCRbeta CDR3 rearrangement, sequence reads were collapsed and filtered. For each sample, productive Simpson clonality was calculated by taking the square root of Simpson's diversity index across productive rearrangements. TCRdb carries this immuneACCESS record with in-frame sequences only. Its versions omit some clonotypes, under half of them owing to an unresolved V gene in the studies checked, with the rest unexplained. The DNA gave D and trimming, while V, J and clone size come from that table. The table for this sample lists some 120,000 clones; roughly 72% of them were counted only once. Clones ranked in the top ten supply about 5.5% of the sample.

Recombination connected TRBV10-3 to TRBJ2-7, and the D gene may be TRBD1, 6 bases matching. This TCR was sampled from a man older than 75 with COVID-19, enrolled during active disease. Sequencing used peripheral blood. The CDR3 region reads CATFQGNGYEQYF. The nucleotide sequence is TGTGCCACCTTTCAGGGGAATGGGTACGAGCAGTACTTC.